This T cell receptor (beta chain) was recovered during a study of tumor-infiltrating lymphocytes in primary liver carcinoma. A constant-region primer served to make TCR beta cDNA from roughly 460 ng total RNA. For TCR beta, libraries were produced by three nested multiplex PCR rounds using slightly modified ARM-PCR. TCRdb reprocessed the multiplex PCR reads with MiXCR, giving one entry per CDR3 protein. The sample lists roughly 190,000 distinct CDR3 sequences, 85% occurring once. Extraction of RNA together with DNA used about 18-30 mg of unsorted bulk tissue. Through surgical resection, the patients' primary liver carcinoma was treated. Details on this clonotype: The junction and the germline gene differ at one end; a read error may be behind it.

This clonotype originated in a man aged 35-49 years with primary liver carcinoma and hepatitis B virus infection. Sequencing used tumor tissue from primary liver carcinoma.

The CDR3 sequence is CASMAGQGFWEQYF. The CDR3 region has the DNA TGTGCTAGCATGGCGGGACAGGGGTTTTGGGAGCAGTACTTC. The V and J genes are TRBV6-5 and TRBJ2-7; 10 bases match TRBD1. The CDR3 contains 14 residues. Germline V gene lookup returns CDR1 MNHEY and CDR2 SVGAGI.